This entry lists 17 T cell receptor beta chains sequenced from one sample in a study of blood T cell repertoires in COVID-19. Profiling relied on immunoSEQ multiplex PCR, and the TCRdb table lists in-frame clones only, not all of them. The sample comprises 200,000 to 300,000 clones, around 90% of which are singletons, and around 7.8% rests with the top ten. Sequences were obtained from peripheral blood. Receptor source: a man aged 55-75 years who had recovered from COVID-19.

The chain has TRBV5-1 and TRBJ2-3, with TRBD2 matching over 11 bases. The germline V gene has CDR1 SGHRS and CDR2 YFSETQ. The CDR3 is 15 amino acids. Trimming took 4 bases from V and 0 from J; bases not matched to a gene: 1. The CDR3 region has the DNA TGCGCCAGCAGCAGACTAGCGGGGAGCACAGATACGCAGTATTTT. It encodes CASSRLAGSTDTQYF.

The V and J genes are TRBV30 and TRBJ2-2; no reliable D call. CDR1 is GTSNPN and CDR2 is SVGIG in the germline V gene (reference sequence). V gave up 4 bases and J gave up 8 bases, with 11 bases separating them. CDR3 size: 12 residues. CDR3 sequence reads: CAWKTPWGELFF. Written as DNA, the CDR3 is TGTGCCTGGAAAACACCCTGGGGGGAGCTGTTTTTT.

This clone was seen a single time. J is TRBJ1-2 and V is TRBV30; no clear D. CDR3 size: 13 residues. The V end was cut by 3 bases, the J end by 4 bases, with 12 bases between. The germline V gene has CDR1 GTSNPN and CDR2 SVGIG (reference sequence). The CDR3 sequence: CAWSPRATYGYTF. The CDR3 DNA sequence: TGTGCCTGGAGCCCGCGAGCCACCTATGGCTACACCTTC.

The chain uses TRBV11-2 and TRBJ1-4; possibly TRBD1 for D (5 bases). The CDR3 is 18 residues long. V was pared by 3 bases and J by 4 bases, with 21 bases between. Germline V gene sequence: CDR1 SGHAT, CDR2 FQNNGV. The CDR3, as DNA: TGTGCCAGCAGCTTCATCCATTTACCGGGACTCATTAATGAAAAACTGTTTTTT. It codes for CASSFIHLPGLINEKLFF.

The chain links TRBV6-5 to TRBJ1-4; D call uncertain. The CDR3 covers 15 residues. V was shortened by 6 bases and J by 0 bases, with 11 bases between the two germline ends. From germline, CDR1 is MNHEY and CDR2 SVGAGI. The CDR3 region has the DNA TGTGCCAGCAGAAAATGCCGGGCAACTAATGAAAAACTGTTTTTT. Encoded protein: CASRKCRATNEKLFF.

The rearrangement uses TRBV3-1 (or the pseudogene TRBV3-2) and TRBJ1-1; D is undetermined. Germline loops: CDR1 LGHDT, CDR2 YNNKEL (reference sequence). Trimming removed 0 bases from V and 1 base from J, with 6 bases in between. The CDR3 extends over 14 amino acids. The CDR3 DNA reads as TGTGCCAGCAGCCAAGATAATAGGAACACTGAAGCTTTCTTT. This sequence encodes CASSQDNRNTEAFF.

This rearrangement joins TRBV2 to TRBJ2-2; D gene uncertain. V lost 2 bases, J lost 2 bases, and 9 bases lay in between. Germline CDR1 SNHLY, CDR2 FYNNEI. The CDR3 has 15 amino acids. CDR3 in amino acids: CASSEYSINTGELFF. The DNA for the CDR3 is TGTGCCAGCAGTGAATACAGCATTAACACCGGGGAGCTGTTTTTT. The full variable domain, completed using reference TRBV2 and TRBJ2-2, is EPEVTQTPSHQVTQMGQEVILRCVPISNHLYFYWYRQILGQKVEFLVSFYNNEISEKSEIFDDQFSVERPDGSNFTLKIRSTKLEDSAMYFCASSEYSINTGELFFGEGSRLTVL.

The chain couples TRBV5-5 to TRBJ1-1, with D unclear. Germline-derived CDR1 and CDR2 are SGHKS and YYEKEE (reference sequence). The CDR3 totals 15 residues. The V end was cut by 0 bases, the J end by 0 bases, with 9 bases between. The CDR3 spells CASSLVLGVNTEAFF. CDR3 in DNA: TGTGCCAGCAGCTTGGTGTTAGGAGTGAACACTGAAGCTTTCTTT.

In its sample, this clone was seen once. The V call is TRBV5-6, the J call TRBJ1-2, with a weak D call TRBD1 (5 bases). This CDR3 spans 14 amino acids. The germline gives CDR1 SGHDT, CDR2 YYEEEE. Trimming removed 0 bases from V and 4 bases from J, with 10 bases in between. The CDR3 is CASSLEGRSYGYTF. In nucleotides, the CDR3 is TGTGCCAGCAGCTTGGAGGGGCGAAGCTATGGCTACACCTTC.

The V gene is TRBV5-1, the J gene TRBJ1-1; 7 positions match TRBD1. CDR1 and CDR2 (germline): SGHRS, YFSETQ. V gave up 4 bases and J gave up 4 bases; unmatched junction bases: 4. CDR3 length equals 13 residues. The CDR3 sequence: CASSPTGSTEAFF. CDR3 nucleotide sequence: TGCGCCAGCAGCCCGACAGGGTCCACTGAAGCTTTCTTT.

This chain links TRBV12-3 or TRBV12-4 with TRBJ2-7, with D possibly TRBD1 on 6 matching bases. V lost 5 bases and J 7 bases, leaving 9 bases between the germline ends. The CDR3 extends over 11 amino acids. The CDR3 spells CASSPGQEQYF. The CDR3 DNA reads TGTGCCAGCAGTCCCGGACAGGAGCAGTACTTC.

The CDR3: CSVEVPPGQGAYGYTF. CDR3 DNA: TGCAGCGTTGAAGTTCCACCGGGACAGGGTGCCTATGGCTACACCTTC. J is TRBJ1-2 and V is TRBV29-1; 9 positions match TRBD1. With 1 base clipped from V and 4 bases from J, the junction kept 10 bases outside the gene matches. Germline assignment: CDR1 SQVTM and CDR2 ANQGSEA. The CDR3 length is 16 residues.

The chain joins TRBV29-1 to TRBJ2-1, with 9 positions matching TRBD2. The CDR3 has 15 residues. Germline V lookup: CDR1 SQVTM, CDR2 ANQGSEA. V shed 4 bases and J 6 bases; nucleotides not matched to a gene: 10. The CDR3 DNA follows: TGCAGCGTTGCCCCCCAGTTGCGGGGGGGCAATGAGCAGTTCTTC. As protein: CSVAPQLRGGNEQFF.

Only a few counts were recorded for this clone. This rearrangement joins TRBV3-1 (or the pseudogene TRBV3-2) to TRBJ1-5, with a tentative D call TRBD1 (6 bases). The CDR3 extends over 14 amino acids. Germline values: CDR1 LGHDT, CDR2 YNNKEL (reference sequence). Trimming took off 2 bases at V and 1 base at J, with 6 bases between the two ends. In nucleotides, the CDR3 is TGTGCCAGCAGCCAAAGGGGGAGCAATCAGCCCCAGCATTTT. It yields the protein CASSQRGSNQPQHF.

In its sample, this clone was seen a few times. This chain links TRBV6-5 with TRBJ1-1, with 9 nucleotides matching TRBD1. Germline V gene lookup returns CDR1 MNHEY and CDR2 SVGAGI. V trimming: 5 bases; J trimming: 1 base; junction bases outside the gene matches: 5. The CDR3 runs 15 residues. CDR3 sequence reads: CASSNRGPGNTEAFF. CDR3 sequence (DNA): TGTGCCAGCAGTAACAGGGGGCCGGGGAACACTGAAGCTTTCTTT.

The chain recombines TRBV9 with TRBJ1-2; D remains ambiguous. V was pared by 3 bases and J by 4 bases, with 13 bases between. This CDR3 has 14 residues. The germline CDR1 and CDR2 sequences are SGDLS and YYNGEE. Written as DNA, the CDR3 is TGTGCCAGCAGCGAACTCACGGTCGGCTATGGCTACACCTTC. Protein sequence: CASSELTVGYGYTF.

V and J are TRBV30 and TRBJ2-2; 14 bases match TRBD2. After removal of 2 bases from V and 3 bases from J, the junction contained 14 bases not matched to a gene. CDR1 and CDR2 from the germline V gene are GTSNPN and SVGIG (reference sequence). This CDR3 is built from 20 residues. Written as DNA, the CDR3 is TGTGCCTGGAGTCCCCCGGAAAGACTAGCGGGGGGGCACGACACCGGGGAGCTGTTTTTT. The encoded protein is CAWSPPERLAGGHDTGELFF.